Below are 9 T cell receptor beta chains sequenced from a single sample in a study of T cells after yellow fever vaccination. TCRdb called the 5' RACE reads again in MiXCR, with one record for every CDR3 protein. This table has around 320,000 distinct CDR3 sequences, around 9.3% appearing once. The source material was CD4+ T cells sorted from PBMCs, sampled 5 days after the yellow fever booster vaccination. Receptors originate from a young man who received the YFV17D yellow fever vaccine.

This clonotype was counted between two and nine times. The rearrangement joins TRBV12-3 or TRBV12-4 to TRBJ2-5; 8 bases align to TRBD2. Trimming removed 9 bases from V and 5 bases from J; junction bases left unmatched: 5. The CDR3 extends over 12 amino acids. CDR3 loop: CASRGGAETQYF. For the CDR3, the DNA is TGTGCCAGTCGGGGGGGCGCGGAGACCCAGTACTTC.

CDR3 protein: CASSSSGGAGTDTQYF. The CDR3, as DNA: TGTGCCAGCAGCTCTAGCGGGGGGGCCGGCACAGATACGCAGTATTTT. The rearrangement joins TRBV7-3 to TRBJ2-3, with 12 bases aligning to TRBD2. The CDR3 extends over 16 amino acids. J was trimmed by 1 base and V by 4 bases; bases with no gene match: 3. Germline V gene data show CDR1 as SGHTA and CDR2 as FQGTGA.

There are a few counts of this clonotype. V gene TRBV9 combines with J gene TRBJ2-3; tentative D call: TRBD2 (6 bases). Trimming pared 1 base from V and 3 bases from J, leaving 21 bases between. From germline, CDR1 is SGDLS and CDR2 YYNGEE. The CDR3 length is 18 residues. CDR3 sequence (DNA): TGTGCCAGCAGCGTACACCCGCCCCAGGGAGGTGAAACAGATACGCAGTATTTT. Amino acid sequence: CASSVHPPQGGETDTQYF.

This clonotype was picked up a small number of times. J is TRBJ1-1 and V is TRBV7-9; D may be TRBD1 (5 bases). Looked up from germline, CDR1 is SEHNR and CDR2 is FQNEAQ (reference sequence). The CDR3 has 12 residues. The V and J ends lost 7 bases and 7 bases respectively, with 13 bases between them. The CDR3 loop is CASNIIDSEAFF. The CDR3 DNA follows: TGTGCCAGCAACATTATAGACAGTGAAGCTTTCTTT.

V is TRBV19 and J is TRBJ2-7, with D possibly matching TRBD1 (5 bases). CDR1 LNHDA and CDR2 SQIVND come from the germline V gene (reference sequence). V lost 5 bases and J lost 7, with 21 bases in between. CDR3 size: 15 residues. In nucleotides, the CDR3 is TGTGCCAGTAGTCAAAGGACACCGACCCAGAATGAGCAGTACTTC. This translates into CASSQRTPTQNEQYF.

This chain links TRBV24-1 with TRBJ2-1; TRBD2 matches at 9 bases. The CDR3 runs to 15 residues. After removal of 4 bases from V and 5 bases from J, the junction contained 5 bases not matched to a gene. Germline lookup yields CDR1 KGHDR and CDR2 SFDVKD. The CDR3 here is CATSDTTSGNNEQFF. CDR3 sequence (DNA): TGTGCCACCAGTGACACGACTAGCGGAAACAATGAGCAGTTCTTC.

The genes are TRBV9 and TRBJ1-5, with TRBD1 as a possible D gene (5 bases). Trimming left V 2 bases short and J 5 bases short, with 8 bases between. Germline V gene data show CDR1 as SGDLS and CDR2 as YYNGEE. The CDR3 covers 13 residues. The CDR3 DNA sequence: TGTGCCAGCAGCGTCAGGGTGGATCAGCCCCAGCATTTT. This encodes CASSVRVDQPQHF.

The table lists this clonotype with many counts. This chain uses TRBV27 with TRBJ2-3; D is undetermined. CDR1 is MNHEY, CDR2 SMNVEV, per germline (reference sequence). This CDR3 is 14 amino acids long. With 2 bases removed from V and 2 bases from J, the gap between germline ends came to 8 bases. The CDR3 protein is CASSLREATDTQYF. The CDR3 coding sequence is TGTGCCAGCAGTTTAAGGGAAGCCACAGATACGCAGTATTTT.

Written as DNA, the CDR3 is TGTGCCAGCAGCCAGGCGGGGGCCTGGGGAGGGGCCAACGTCCTGACTTTC. Protein sequence: CASSQAGAWGGANVLTF. The rearrangement joins TRBV4-2 to TRBJ2-6, with D possibly being TRBD2 (7 bases). The V and J ends lost 3 bases and 4 bases respectively, with 16 bases between them. In germline, CDR1 is LGHNA, CDR2 YNFKEQ. CDR3 size: 17 residues.